This T cell receptor beta chain is from a study of blood T cell repertoires in COVID-19. Per the study methods: From reference gene primer amplification, estimates of nucleated cell counts were derived. The data were produced by immunoSEQ multiplex PCR, yet TCRdb's version contains in-frame clones alone and is incomplete. D and trimming come from the DNA, and the V and J calls and clone size come from that table. The sample shows a few hundred thousand clones, over 75% of them seen only once. The germline CDR1 and CDR2 sequences are SGHRS and YFSETQ. CDR3 length: 15 residues. V was clipped by 4 bases and J by 6 bases, with 19 bases between them. All enrollees were roughly 18 to 89 years old and from around 25 US areas.

The clonotype comes from a woman younger than 30 who had been exposed to COVID-19. The sequencing input was PBMCs or T cells enriched from blood (not recorded which). The J gene is TRBJ1-2, the V gene TRBV5-1; D is ambiguous. The CDR3 DNA follows: TGCGCCAGCAGCGCTGATCTGGGCCTTTTCGATGGCTACACCTTC. It encodes CASSADLGLFDGYTF.